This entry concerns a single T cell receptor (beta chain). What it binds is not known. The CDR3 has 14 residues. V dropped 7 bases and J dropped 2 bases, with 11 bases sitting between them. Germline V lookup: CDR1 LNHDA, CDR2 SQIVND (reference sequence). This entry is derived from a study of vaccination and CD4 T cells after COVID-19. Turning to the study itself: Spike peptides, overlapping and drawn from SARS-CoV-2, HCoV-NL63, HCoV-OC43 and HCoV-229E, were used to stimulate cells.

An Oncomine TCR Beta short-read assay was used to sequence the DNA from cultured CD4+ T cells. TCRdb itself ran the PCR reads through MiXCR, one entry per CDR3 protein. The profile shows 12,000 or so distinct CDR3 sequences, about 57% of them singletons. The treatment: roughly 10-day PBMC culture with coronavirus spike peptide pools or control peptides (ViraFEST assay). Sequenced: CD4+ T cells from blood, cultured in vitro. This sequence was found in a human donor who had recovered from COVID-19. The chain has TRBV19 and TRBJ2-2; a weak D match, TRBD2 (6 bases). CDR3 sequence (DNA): TGTGCCAGTACTGTAGCGGTAAACACCGGGGAGCTGTTTTTT. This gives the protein CASTVAVNTGELFF.